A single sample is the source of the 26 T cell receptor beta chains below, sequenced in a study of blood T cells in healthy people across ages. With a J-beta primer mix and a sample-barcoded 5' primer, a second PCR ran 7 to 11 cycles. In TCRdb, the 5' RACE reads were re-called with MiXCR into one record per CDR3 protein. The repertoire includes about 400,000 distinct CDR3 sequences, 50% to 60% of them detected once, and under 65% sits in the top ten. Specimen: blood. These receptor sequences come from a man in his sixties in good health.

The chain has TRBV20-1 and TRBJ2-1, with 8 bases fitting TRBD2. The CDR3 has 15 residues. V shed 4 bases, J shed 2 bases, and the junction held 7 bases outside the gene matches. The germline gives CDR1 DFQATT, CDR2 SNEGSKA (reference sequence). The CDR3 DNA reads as TGCAGTGCTAATTTAGCGGGGCTAACCTACAATGAGCAGTTCTTC. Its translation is CSANLAGLTYNEQFF.

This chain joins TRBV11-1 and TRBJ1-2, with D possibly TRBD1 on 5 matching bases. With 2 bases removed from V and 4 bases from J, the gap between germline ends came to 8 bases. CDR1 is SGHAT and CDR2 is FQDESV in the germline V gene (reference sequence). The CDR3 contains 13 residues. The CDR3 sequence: CASSLQGVYGYTF. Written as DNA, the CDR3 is TGTGCCAGCAGCTTACAGGGAGTCTATGGCTACACCTTC.

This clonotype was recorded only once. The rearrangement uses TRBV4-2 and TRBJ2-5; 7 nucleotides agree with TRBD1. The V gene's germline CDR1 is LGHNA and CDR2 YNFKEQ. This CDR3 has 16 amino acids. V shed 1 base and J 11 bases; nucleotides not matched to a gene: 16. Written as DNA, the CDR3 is TGTGCCAGCAGCCAAGCCCACAGGGGCCCCTCGGATGAGCAGTACTTC. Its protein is CASSQAHRGPSDEQYF.

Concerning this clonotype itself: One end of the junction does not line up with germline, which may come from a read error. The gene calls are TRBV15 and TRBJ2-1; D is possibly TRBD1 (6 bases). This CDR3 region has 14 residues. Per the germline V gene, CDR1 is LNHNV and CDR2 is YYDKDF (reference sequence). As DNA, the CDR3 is TGTGCCGCCAGCACAGGGAGCTCCTACAATGAGCAGTTCTTC. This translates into CAASTGSSYNEQFF.

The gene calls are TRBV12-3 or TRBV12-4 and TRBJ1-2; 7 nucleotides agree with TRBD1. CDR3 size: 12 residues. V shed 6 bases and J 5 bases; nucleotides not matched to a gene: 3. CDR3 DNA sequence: TGTGCCAGCAGGCCAGGGGGGTATGGCTACACCTTC. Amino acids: CASRPGGYGYTF.

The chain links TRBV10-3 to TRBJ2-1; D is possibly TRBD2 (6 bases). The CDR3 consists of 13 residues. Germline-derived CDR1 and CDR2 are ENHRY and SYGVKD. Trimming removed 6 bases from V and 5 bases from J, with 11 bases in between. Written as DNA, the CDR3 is TGTGCCATCAGCTTTAGCGGCAACAATGAGCAGTTCTTC. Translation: CAISFSGNNEQFF.

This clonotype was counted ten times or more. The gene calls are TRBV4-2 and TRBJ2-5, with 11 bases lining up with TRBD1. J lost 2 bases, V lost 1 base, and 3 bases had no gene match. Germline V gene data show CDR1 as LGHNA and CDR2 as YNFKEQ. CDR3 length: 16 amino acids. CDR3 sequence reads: CASSQGDRGKQETQYF. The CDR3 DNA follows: TGTGCCAGCAGCCAAGGGGACAGGGGGAAGCAAGAGACCCAGTACTTC.

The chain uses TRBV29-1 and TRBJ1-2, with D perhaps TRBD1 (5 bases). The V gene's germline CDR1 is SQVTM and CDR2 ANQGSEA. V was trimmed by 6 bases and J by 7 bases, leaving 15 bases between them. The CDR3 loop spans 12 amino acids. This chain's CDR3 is CSVDRDVGGYTF. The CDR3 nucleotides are TGCAGCGTCGACCGGGACGTCGGTGGCTACACCTTC.

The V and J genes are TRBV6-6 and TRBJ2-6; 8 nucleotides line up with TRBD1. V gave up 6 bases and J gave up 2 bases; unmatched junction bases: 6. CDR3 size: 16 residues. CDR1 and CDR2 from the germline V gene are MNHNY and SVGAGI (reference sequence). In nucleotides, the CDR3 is TGTGCCAGCAGCAGGACAGGGAGCCCTGGGGCCAACGTCCTGACTTTC. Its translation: CASSRTGSPGANVLTF.

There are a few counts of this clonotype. The DNA of the CDR3 is TGCGCCAGCAGCCAGAGTGGCCTCTATGGCTACACCTTC. Amino acid sequence: CASSQSGLYGYTF. The gene calls are TRBV4-3 and TRBJ1-2; D uncertain. V was trimmed by 3 bases and J by 4 bases, leaving 9 bases between them. CDR1 LGHNA and CDR2 YSLEER come from the germline V gene. This CDR3 is built from 13 residues.

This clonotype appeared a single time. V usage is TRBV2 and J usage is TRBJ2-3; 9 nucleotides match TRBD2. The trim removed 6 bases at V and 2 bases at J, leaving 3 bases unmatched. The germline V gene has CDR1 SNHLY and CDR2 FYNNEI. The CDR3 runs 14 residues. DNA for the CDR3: TGTGCCAGCAGGGAGCGGGGGGTCACAGATACGCAGTATTTT. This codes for CASRERGVTDTQYF.

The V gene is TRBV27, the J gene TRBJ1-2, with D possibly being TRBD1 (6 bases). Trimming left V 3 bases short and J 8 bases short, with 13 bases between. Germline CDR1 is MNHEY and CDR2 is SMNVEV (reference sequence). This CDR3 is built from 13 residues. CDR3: CASSLKGVSGYTF. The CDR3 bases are TGTGCCAGCAGTTTGAAGGGGGTAAGCGGCTACACCTTC.

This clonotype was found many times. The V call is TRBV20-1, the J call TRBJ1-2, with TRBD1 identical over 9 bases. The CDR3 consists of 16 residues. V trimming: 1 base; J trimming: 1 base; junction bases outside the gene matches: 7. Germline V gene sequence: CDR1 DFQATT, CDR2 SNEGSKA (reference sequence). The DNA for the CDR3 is TGCAGTGCTAGAGTTCAAACGACAGGGGGTAACTATGGCTACACCTTC. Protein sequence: CSARVQTTGGNYGYTF.

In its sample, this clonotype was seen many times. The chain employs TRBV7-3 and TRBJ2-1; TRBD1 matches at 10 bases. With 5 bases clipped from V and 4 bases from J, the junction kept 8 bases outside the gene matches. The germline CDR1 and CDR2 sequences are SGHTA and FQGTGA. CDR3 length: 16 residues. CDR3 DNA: TGTGCCAGCAGCCTAGGTGGGACAGGGGTATACAATGAGCAGTTCTTC. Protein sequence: CASSLGGTGVYNEQFF. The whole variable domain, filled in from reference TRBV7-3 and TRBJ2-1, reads GAGVSQTPSNKVTEKGKYVELRCDPISGHTALYWYRQSLGQGPEFLIYFQGTGAADDSGLPNDRFFAVRPEGSVSTLKIQRTERGDSAVYLCASSLGGTGVYNEQFFGPGTRLTVL.

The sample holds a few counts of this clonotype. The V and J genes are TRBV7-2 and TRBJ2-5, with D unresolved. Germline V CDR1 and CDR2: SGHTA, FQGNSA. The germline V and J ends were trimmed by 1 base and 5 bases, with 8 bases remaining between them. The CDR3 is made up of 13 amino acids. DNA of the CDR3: TGTGCCAGCAGCTTAGGCCCCTGGGAGACCCAGTACTTC. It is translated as CASSLGPWETQYF.

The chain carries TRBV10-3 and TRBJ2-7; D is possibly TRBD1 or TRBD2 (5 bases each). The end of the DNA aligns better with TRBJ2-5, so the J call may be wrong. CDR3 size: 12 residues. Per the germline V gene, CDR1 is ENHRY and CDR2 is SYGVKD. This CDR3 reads CAISPQGVTQYF. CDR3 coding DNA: TGTGCCATCAGCCCTCAGGGAGTGACCCAGTACTTC.

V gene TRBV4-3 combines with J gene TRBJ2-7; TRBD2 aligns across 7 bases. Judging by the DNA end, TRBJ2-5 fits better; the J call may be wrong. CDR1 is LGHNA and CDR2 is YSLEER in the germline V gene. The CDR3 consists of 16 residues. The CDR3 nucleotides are TGCGCCAGCAGCCCTGGGACTACTACACGGTGGGAGACCCAGTACTTC. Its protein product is CASSPGTTTRWETQYF.

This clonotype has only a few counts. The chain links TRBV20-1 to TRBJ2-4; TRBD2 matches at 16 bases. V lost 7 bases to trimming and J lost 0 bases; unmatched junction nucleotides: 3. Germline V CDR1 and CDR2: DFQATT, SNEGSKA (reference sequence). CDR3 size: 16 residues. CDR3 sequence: CSGGLAGGIAKNIQYF. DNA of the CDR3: TGCAGTGGGGGACTAGCGGGGGGGATAGCCAAAAACATTCAGTACTTC.

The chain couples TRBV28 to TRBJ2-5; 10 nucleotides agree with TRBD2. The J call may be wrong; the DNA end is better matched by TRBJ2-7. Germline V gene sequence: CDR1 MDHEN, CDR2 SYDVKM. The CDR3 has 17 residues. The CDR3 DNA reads TGTGCCAGCAGTTCTCTCTCCGCCGGGACTAGCGCCTACGAGCAGTACTTC. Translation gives CASSSLSAGTSAYEQYF.

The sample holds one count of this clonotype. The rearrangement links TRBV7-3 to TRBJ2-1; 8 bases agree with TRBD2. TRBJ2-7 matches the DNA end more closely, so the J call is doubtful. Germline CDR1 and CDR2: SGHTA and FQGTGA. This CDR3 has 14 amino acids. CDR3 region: CASSKSGSRNEQYF. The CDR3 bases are TGTGCCAGCAGCAAAAGCGGGAGCCGAAATGAGCAGTACTTC.

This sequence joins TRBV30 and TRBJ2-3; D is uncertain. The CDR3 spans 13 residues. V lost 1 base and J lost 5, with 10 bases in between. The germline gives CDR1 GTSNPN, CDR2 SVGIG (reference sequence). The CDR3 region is CAWSGLLIDTQYF. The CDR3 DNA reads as TGTGCCTGGAGTGGACTGTTAATAGATACGCAGTATTTT.

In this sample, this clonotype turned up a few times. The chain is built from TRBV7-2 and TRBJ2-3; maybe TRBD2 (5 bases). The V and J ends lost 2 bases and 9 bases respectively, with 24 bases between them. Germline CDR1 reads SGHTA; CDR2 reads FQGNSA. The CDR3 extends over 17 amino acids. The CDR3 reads CASSLQSSGRLGWTQYF. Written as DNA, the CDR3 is TGTGCCAGCAGCTTACAGTCCAGCGGACGCCTGGGGTGGACGCAGTATTTT.

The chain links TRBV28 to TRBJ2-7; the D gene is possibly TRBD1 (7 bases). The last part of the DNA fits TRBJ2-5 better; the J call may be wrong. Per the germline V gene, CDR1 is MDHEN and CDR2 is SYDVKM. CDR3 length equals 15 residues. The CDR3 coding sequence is TGTGCCAGCAGTAGAGGCAGGGGGGCCCAAGAGACCCAGTACTTC. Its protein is CASSRGRGAQETQYF.

CDR3 region: CASSQLGRAHEQYF. The CDR3 DNA reads TGTGCCAGCAGCCAACTGGGCAGGGCCCACGAGCAGTACTTC. The chain couples TRBV6-2 or TRBV6-3 to TRBJ2-4, with a possible D match to TRBD1 (5 bases). The DNA end favors TRBJ2-7, so the J call may be wrong. The CDR3 is made up of 14 amino acids. CDR1 is MNHEY, CDR2 SVGEGT, per germline.

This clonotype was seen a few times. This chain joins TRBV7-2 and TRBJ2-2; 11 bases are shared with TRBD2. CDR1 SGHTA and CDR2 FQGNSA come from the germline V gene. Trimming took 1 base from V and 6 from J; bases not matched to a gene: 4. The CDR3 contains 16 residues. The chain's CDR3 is CASSLGLAGGPGELFF. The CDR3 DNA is TGTGCCAGCAGCTTAGGTCTAGCGGGAGGCCCCGGGGAGCTGTTTTTT.

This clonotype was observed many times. CDR3 amino acids: CSVRTTSGDTQYF. The CDR3 nucleotides are TGCAGCGTCAGAACTACCTCGGGAGATACGCAGTATTTT. The chain joins TRBV29-1 to TRBJ2-3, with D uncertain. Trimming stripped 6 bases from V and 5 bases from J, with 15 bases between. From germline, CDR1 is SQVTM and CDR2 ANQGSEA. The CDR3 length is 13 residues.